The sequence of this T cell receptor beta chain was determined in a study of PD-L1 blockade in urothelial cancer. Study information: Analyses were performed on blood at 3 weeks after treatment start (the second dose) and at 6 weeks. Reported median T cell count for blood samples was more than 140,000.

Specified time point: pretreatment peripheral blood. The patients' disease, urothelial carcinoma, was locally advanced or metastatic. To note about this clone: Its antigen is still unknown.

Clones were sequenced by immunoSEQ multiplex PCR, and TCRdb holds only the in-frame ones, with some missing. The table lists just under 40,000 clones, roughly 92% of them singletons. Study-wide findings and caveats: Sub-median blood TCR clonality before treatment predicted longer survival.

The source was PBMCs, collected around atezolizumab (anti-PD-L1) treatment. This receptor was identified in a woman aged 60-75 years with urothelial cancer.

The CDR3, as DNA: TGTGCCAGCAGCACTCGAGGGTTTTATGGCTACACCTTC. This gives the protein CASSTRGFYGYTF. The chain uses TRBV5-6 and TRBJ1-2; no definite D call. This CDR3 has 13 amino acids. The germline V gene encodes CDR1 SGHDT and CDR2 YYEEEE. Deletions cut 4 bases from V and 5 bases from J, with 12 bases between.